The source of this T cell receptor (beta chain) is a study of patients and donors after allogeneic stem cell transplantation (dated by TCRdb to the early 2020s). The library was obtained by RT-PCR. Data came from a NextSeq 550. TCRdb handled the public reads itself, with Q25 trimming in fastp and clone calling in MiXCR, and kept productive beta chains. Every distinct CDR3 protein forms one entry, paired with its most common genes and DNA. This sample lists some 150,000 distinct CDR3 sequences; about 40% were detected once. The top ten clonotypes cover about 50% of the sample. Reading the germline V gene gives CDR1 LGHNA and CDR2 YNFKEQ. The trim is 4 bases for V and 8 bases for J, with a gap of 17 bases between the germline ends. The CDR3 numbers 15 residues from cysteine through phenylalanine. The retained sequence is limited to the CDR3, 45 bases, with the frame set at the first base. This clonotype showed up just a few times. There is no known antigen for this receptor. Base qualities are not at hand, and no much larger clone is one base apart.

Sequencing used blood, either unsorted or a sorted T cell fraction (not recorded which). The source of this sequence is a human donor who was either an allogeneic HSCT recipient or a stem cell or donor lymphocyte infusion donor (not recorded which). It is not recorded whose cells these are; they may come from a transplant donor. The chain was built from TRBV4-2 and TRBJ1-4; a weak D assignment points to TRBD1 (6 bases agree). At the DNA level, the sequence is TGTGCCAGCAGCCCCGAGGGGGGCGCGGAAGAAAAACTGTTTTTT. This sequence encodes CASSPEGGAEEKLFF.